Listed below are T cell receptor beta chains from one sample, sequenced in a study of immune heterogeneity within non-small cell lung tumors. TCRdb fed the multiplex PCR reads into MiXCR, producing one record per CDR3 protein. This table has approximately 31,000 distinct CDR3 sequences, around 28% appearing once. Specimen: lung tumor tissue. All receptors come from a man between 40 and 49 years old with non-small cell lung cancer. The CDR3 runs from the conserved cysteine through the conserved F or W. Each record gives: V gene, J gene, clone size, D gene, CDR3 DNA, CDR3 protein. The D gene is left open where the match is weak. A clone size is listed for some rows: how often the clone was seen (once, few, many), or a class if it is expanded.

V gene: TRBV28
J gene: TRBJ1-6
clone size: few
D gene: .
CDR3 DNA: TGTGCCAGCAGTTTAGAGGTCTTCTATAATTCACCCCTCCACTTT
CDR3 protein: CASSLEVFYNSPLHF

V gene: TRBV29-1
J gene: TRBJ2-1
clone size: .
D gene: TRBD1
CDR3 DNA: TGCAGCGTTAGTAAAGGGGGCCGCTATGAGCAGTTCTTC
CDR3 protein: CSVSKGGRYEQFF

V gene: TRBV4-1
J gene: TRBJ1-6
clone size: many
D gene: .
CDR3 DNA: TGCGCCAGCAGTTCTTGGGGGTTGCCGAACTCTAATAATTCACCCCTCCACTTT
CDR3 protein: CASSSWGLPNSNNSPLHF

V gene: TRBV18
J gene: TRBJ2-7
clone size: few
D gene: .
CDR3 DNA: TGTGCCAGCTCCCCGGGACAAAATTACGAGCAGTACTTC
CDR3 protein: CASSPGQNYEQYF

V gene: TRBV5-1
J gene: TRBJ1-6
clone size: many
D gene: .
CDR3 DNA: TGCGCCAGCGGTTTCGGGCCAGGATATTCACCCCTCCACTTT
CDR3 protein: CASGFGPGYSPLHF

V gene: TRBV14
J gene: TRBJ1-3
clone size: .
D gene: TRBD1
CDR3 DNA: TGTGCCAGCAGCCAAGTTCTTGCAGGGGGATTGGTATATTTT
CDR3 protein: CASSQVLAGGLVYF

V gene: TRBV3-1
J gene: TRBJ1-2
clone size: .
D gene: TRBD1
CDR3 DNA: TGTGCCAGCAGCCCACAGGGGCGGCGCTATGGCTACACCTTC
CDR3 protein: CASSPQGRRYGYTF

V gene: TRBV6-1
J gene: TRBJ2-6
clone size: .
D gene: .
CDR3 DNA: TGTGCCAGCAGTGAAGGGGGGGGCAGTGGGGCCAACGTCCTGACTTTC
CDR3 protein: CASSEGGGSGANVLTF

V gene: TRBV3-1
J gene: TRBJ2-3
clone size: many
D gene: .
CDR3 DNA: TGTGCCAGCAGCCAAGATCCTAGCTTCACAGATACGCAGTATTTT
CDR3 protein: CASSQDPSFTDTQYF

V gene: TRBV20-1
J gene: TRBJ2-7
clone size: many
D gene: .
CDR3 DNA: TGCAGTGCGGGGAACCAACCCTACGAGCAGTACTTC
CDR3 protein: CSAGNQPYEQYF

V gene: TRBV4-2
J gene: TRBJ1-2
clone size: .
D gene: .
CDR3 DNA: TGTGCCAGCAGCCCCGAGAAGGGGGGCTATGGCTACACCTTC
CDR3 protein: CASSPEKGGYGYTF

V gene: TRBV6-5
J gene: TRBJ1-1
clone size: once
D gene: .
CDR3 DNA: TGTGCCAGCAGTTACTCGAGAGTTGAAGCTTTCTTT
CDR3 protein: CASSYSRVEAFF

V gene: TRBV11-1
J gene: TRBJ2-1
clone size: few
D gene: .
CDR3 DNA: TGTGCCAGCCGCCGCGGGACTAATGAGCAGTTCTTC
CDR3 protein: CASRRGTNEQFF

V gene: TRBV19
J gene: TRBJ1-2
clone size: many
D gene: TRBD1
CDR3 DNA: TGTGCCAGTACCCGGGACAGGGTTTCTTTCGGCTACACCTTC
CDR3 protein: CASTRDRVSFGYTF

V gene: TRBV5-1
J gene: TRBJ2-2
clone size: few
D gene: TRBD2
CDR3 DNA: TGCGCCAGCAGCTTGGGGGACGGACTAGCGTCCGGGGAGCTGTTTTTT
CDR3 protein: CASSLGDGLASGELFF

V gene: TRBV20-1
J gene: TRBJ2-1
clone size: few
D gene: .
CDR3 DNA: TGCAGTGCTAGAGGGGGATACGATGAGCAGTTCTTC
CDR3 protein: CSARGGYDEQFF

V gene: TRBV2
J gene: TRBJ1-1
clone size: many
D gene: .
CDR3 DNA: TGTGCCAGCAGTGAGAACACTATGAACACTGAAGCTTTCTTT
CDR3 protein: CASSENTMNTEAFF

V gene: TRBV5-1
J gene: TRBJ2-7
clone size: many
D gene: TRBD2
CDR3 DNA: TGCGCCAGCGGACAGGGGGAGACTAGCGGGAGCTACGAGCAGTACTTC
CDR3 protein: CASGQGETSGSYEQYF

V gene: TRBV29-1
J gene: TRBJ1-3
clone size: .
D gene: .
CDR3 DNA: TGCAGTCACTCAGGGTGGCTCTCCGGAAACACCATATATTTT
CDR3 protein: CSHSGWLSGNTIYF

V gene: TRBV20-1
J gene: TRBJ2-5
clone size: many
D gene: .
CDR3 DNA: TGCAGTGCACAGAGGGTGTTCGAAGAGACCCAGTACTTC
CDR3 protein: CSAQRVFEETQYF

V gene: TRBV20-1
J gene: TRBJ2-1
clone size: many
D gene: TRBD2
CDR3 DNA: TGCAGTGCTGAGGGGACTAGCGGGAGATACAATGAGCAGTTCTTC
CDR3 protein: CSAEGTSGRYNEQFF

V gene: TRBV12-3/TRBV12-4
J gene: TRBJ1-6
clone size: .
D gene: TRBD1
CDR3 DNA: TGTGCCAGCAGTTGGACAGGGAATAATTCACCCCTCCACTTT
CDR3 protein: CASSWTGNNSPLHF

V gene: TRBV12-3/TRBV12-4
J gene: TRBJ2-3
clone size: .
D gene: TRBD1
CDR3 DNA: TGTGCCAGCACGGGGACAGTTAACACAGATACGCAGTATTTT
CDR3 protein: CASTGTVNTDTQYF

V gene: TRBV5-4
J gene: TRBJ2-2
clone size: few
D gene: TRBD1
CDR3 DNA: TGTGCCAACAGCGCAGGAATACAGGGGGCCACCACCGGGGAGCTGTTTTTT
CDR3 protein: CANSAGIQGATTGELFF